The rows below give T cell receptor beta chains drawn from one sample of a study of blood T cell repertoires in COVID-19. Data came from immunoSEQ multiplex PCR; TCRdb stores just in-frame clones and leaves some out. The sample yields roughly 220,000 clones, about four fifths seen once. The sequencing sample was made of PBMCs or T cells enriched from blood (not recorded which). These receptors were taken from a middle-aged woman with acute COVID-19. Each CDR3 is given with its conserved first and last residue. A D gene is named only where the DNA matches it firmly. A clone size is listed for some rows: how often the clone was seen (once, few, many), or a class if it is expanded.

d_call,cdr3_length,clone_size,v_call,j_call,cdr3_nt,cdr3_aa
NA,15,NA,TRBV7-2,TRBJ2-7,TGTGCCAGCAGCTTAGACGTCGGCGGAGGCTACGAGCAGTACTTC,CASSLDVGGGYEQYF
NA,14,NA,TRBV6-5,TRBJ1-1,TGTGCCAGCAGTAGGGACACGATCAACACTGAAGCTTTCTTT,CASSRDTINTEAFF
NA,14,NA,TRBV18,TRBJ1-1,TGTGCCAGCTCACGCAGTAGCAGGAACACTGAAGCTTTCTTT,CASSRSSRNTEAFF
NA,14,NA,TRBV5-1,TRBJ2-5,TGCGCCAGCAGCTTGGTGAGCAGCGGTCTCACCCAGTACTTC,CASSLVSSGLTQYF
TRBD2,21,once,TRBV9,TRBJ2-5,TGTGCCAGCAGCGTAGGTCGGACTAGCGGGTTTATACCTAAGGCAAAAGAGACCCAGTACTTC,CASSVGRTSGFIPKAKETQYF
NA,15,NA,TRBV19,TRBJ1-5,TGTGCCAGTAGTACGCAGGGTGGTAGCAATCAGCCCCAGCATTTT,CASSTQGGSNQPQHF
TRBD2,16,NA,TRBV28,TRBJ2-7,TGTGCCAGCAGTTTTACCGGGACTAGGAGCTCCTACGAGCAGTACTTC,CASSFTGTRSSYEQYF
TRBD1,13,NA,TRBV4-3,TRBJ1-1,TGCGCCAGCAGCCACCGACAGGGAGTAGAAGCTTTCTTT,CASSHRQGVEAFF
TRBD1,20,once,TRBV18,TRBJ1-4,TGTGCCAGCTCAACGGAGCCGACAGGGGGTACGGGATCGGATATTGAAAAACTGTTTTTT,CASSTEPTGGTGSDIEKLFF
TRBD2,15,NA,TRBV7-2,TRBJ2-1,TGTGCCAGCAGCTTAGCGGCGGGGGTCTACAATGAGCAGTTCTTC,CASSLAAGVYNEQFF
TRBD1,15,NA,TRBV18,TRBJ1-2,TGTGCCAGCTCGCCAGTCTTCGATACAGGGGTCGGCTACACCTTC,CASSPVFDTGVGYTF
TRBD1,15,NA,TRBV6-5,TRBJ1-5,TGTGCCAGCAGAACAGGGGCCCTTTACAATCAGCCCCAGCATTTT,CASRTGALYNQPQHF
TRBD2,15,NA,TRBV19,TRBJ2-3,TGTGCCAGTAGGATGGGGCTAGCGGGATTTTATACGCAGTATTTT,CASRMGLAGFYTQYF
TRBD1,16,once,TRBV5-1,TRBJ2-3,TGCGCCAGCAGCTTGGGAAGACAGGGGGCCACAGATACGCAGTATTTT,CASSLGRQGATDTQYF
TRBD2,15,once,TRBV29-1,TRBJ2-1,TGCAGCGTTGACCCGACTAGCGGAAATTACAATGAGCAGTTCTTC,CSVDPTSGNYNEQFF
NA,13,NA,TRBV5-4,TRBJ2-1,TGTGCCAGCAGCTTGTCCCCCAACCAGGGGCAGTTCTTC,CASSLSPNQGQFF
NA,15,NA,TRBV7-2,TRBJ2-1,TGTGCCAGCAGGGCAGACCGGGGTTCCCACAATGAGCAGTTCTTC,CASRADRGSHNEQFF
NA,15,NA,TRBV11-2,TRBJ2-3,TGTGCCAGCAGCTTAGAAAGAGGCCCCACAGATACGCAGTATTTT,CASSLERGPTDTQYF
NA,16,NA,TRBV11-2,TRBJ2-7,TGTGCCAGCAGCTTAGGTCCAGCGCGGAGCTCCTACGAGCAGTACTTC,CASSLGPARSSYEQYF
TRBD2,14,NA,TRBV6-5,TRBJ2-3,TGTGCCAGCAGTTACGGACTAGCGGCCGATACGCAGTATTTT,CASSYGLAADTQYF
TRBD1,13,NA,TRBV2,TRBJ2-7,TGTGCCAGCTCGGTACAGGGGGATTACGAGCAGTACTTC,CASSVQGDYEQYF
NA,13,NA,TRBV2,TRBJ1-2,TGTGCCAGCAGTGAACCCAGGGTCGGTGGCTACACCTTC,CASSEPRVGGYTF
NA,14,few,TRBV10-1,TRBJ2-1,TGCGCCAGCAGCTCAGGGGACTCCTACAATGAGCAGTTCTTC,CASSSGDSYNEQFF
NA,14,NA,TRBV2,TRBJ1-2,TGTGCCAGCAGTGAAGCGCCAGGAACCTATGGCTACACCTTC,CASSEAPGTYGYTF
NA,16,NA,TRBV27,TRBJ2-7,TGTGCCAGCAGTTTAAGGGCAGGGCTAAACTCCTACGAGCAGTACTTC,CASSLRAGLNSYEQYF
TRBD2,17,NA,TRBV9,TRBJ2-1,TGTGCCAGCAGCTCACAAGCGGGACCCGCAGCCTACAATGAGCAGTTCTTC,CASSSQAGPAAYNEQFF
NA,13,once,TRBV5-6,TRBJ1-1,TGTGCCAGCAGCTTTAGGAGGAACACTGAAGCTTTCTTT,CASSFRRNTEAFF
NA,13,NA,TRBV5-6,TRBJ2-1,TGTGCCAGCAGCTTGGAGGCGGCCGCTGAGCAGTTCTTC,CASSLEAAAEQFF
TRBD1,17,NA,TRBV5-1,TRBJ1-2,TGCGCCAGCAGCTTCGACAGGGCGTCGGTGATCCCCTATGGCTACACCTTC,CASSFDRASVIPYGYTF
TRBD1,14,NA,TRBV30,TRBJ2-7,TGTGCCTGGTCCCCTGGACAGGGGGGGTACGAGCAGTACTTC,CAWSPGQGGYEQYF
NA,15,NA,TRBV19,TRBJ1-1,TGTGCCAGTACCCTAGGGGCCAGTAGGGGTATTGGAGCTTTCTTT,CASTLGASRGIGAFF
TRBD2,18,NA,TRBV7-2,TRBJ2-2,TGTGCCAGCAGTTCGGGACTAGCGGGGCGGCCGGGAACCGGGGAGCTGTTTTTT,CASSSGLAGRPGTGELFF
TRBD1,16,NA,TRBV7-2,TRBJ2-1,TGTGCCAGCAGCGTAACAGGGGCCGGCTCCTACAATGAGCAGTTCTTC,CASSVTGAGSYNEQFF
NA,16,NA,TRBV5-6,TRBJ1-2,TGTGCCAGCAGCTTGGGAACAGGGAGAGCTAACTATGGCTACACCTTC,CASSLGTGRANYGYTF
NA,15,NA,TRBV30,TRBJ2-5,TGTGCCTGGAGTGTTGGAAGGGGGGGCTTTGAGACCCAGTACTTC,CAWSVGRGGFETQYF
NA,14,NA,TRBV11-2,TRBJ2-7,TGTGCCAGCAGCCAAACGGACAGCTACTACGAGCAGTACTTC,CASSQTDSYYEQYF
TRBD1,14,NA,TRBV29-1,TRBJ2-3,TGCAGCGTGGGCCGACAGGGGGCGGGAGATACGCAGTATTTT,CSVGRQGAGDTQYF
TRBD1,14,NA,TRBV11-2,TRBJ2-5,TGTGCCAGCAGTCCCCGGACAGGGCGGGAGACCCAGTACTTC,CASSPRTGRETQYF
NA,13,NA,TRBV19,TRBJ1-1,TGTGCCAGTAGTAAAGCATGGAACACTGAAGCTTTCTTT,CASSKAWNTEAFF
NA,15,NA,TRBV2,TRBJ1-5,TGTGCCAGCAGTGAAGGCAGCGCTGTTTATCAGCCCCAGCATTTT,CASSEGSAVYQPQHF